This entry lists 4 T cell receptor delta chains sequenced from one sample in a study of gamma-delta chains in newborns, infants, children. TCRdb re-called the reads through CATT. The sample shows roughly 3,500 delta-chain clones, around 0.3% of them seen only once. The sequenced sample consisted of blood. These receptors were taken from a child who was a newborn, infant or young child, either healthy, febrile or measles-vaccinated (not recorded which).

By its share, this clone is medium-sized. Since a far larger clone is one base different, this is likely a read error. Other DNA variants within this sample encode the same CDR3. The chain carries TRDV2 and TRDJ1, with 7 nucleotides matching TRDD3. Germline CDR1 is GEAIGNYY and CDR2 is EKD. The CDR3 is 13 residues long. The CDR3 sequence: CACDTWGTDKLIF. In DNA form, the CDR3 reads TGTGCCTGCGACACCTGGGGGACCGATAAACTCATCTTT.

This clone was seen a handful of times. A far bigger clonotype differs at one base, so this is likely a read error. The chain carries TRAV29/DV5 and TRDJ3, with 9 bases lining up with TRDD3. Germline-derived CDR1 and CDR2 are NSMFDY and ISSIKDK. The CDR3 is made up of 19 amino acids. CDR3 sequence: CAASEVYWGSSWGTRQMFF. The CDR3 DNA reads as TGTGCAGCAAGCGAAGTTTACTGGGGGAGCTCCTGGGGCACCCGACAGATGTTTTTC.

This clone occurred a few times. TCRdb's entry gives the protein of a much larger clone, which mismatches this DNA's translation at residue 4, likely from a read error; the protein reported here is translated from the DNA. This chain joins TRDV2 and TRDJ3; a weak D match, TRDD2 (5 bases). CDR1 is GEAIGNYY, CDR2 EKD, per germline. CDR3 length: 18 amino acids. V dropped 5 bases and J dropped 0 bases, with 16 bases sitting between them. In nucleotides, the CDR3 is TGTGCCTGTGGCCTACCGCGAGTCAGCTCCTGGGACACCCGACAGATGTTTTTC. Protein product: CACGLPRVSSWDTRQMFF.

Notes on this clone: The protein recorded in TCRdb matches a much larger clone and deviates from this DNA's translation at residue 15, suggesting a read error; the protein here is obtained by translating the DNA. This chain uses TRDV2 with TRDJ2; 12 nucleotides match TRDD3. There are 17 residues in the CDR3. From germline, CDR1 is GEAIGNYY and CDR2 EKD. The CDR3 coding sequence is TGTGCCTGTGACACCTTACTGGGGGATACTTTGACAGCACAACCCTTCTTT. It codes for CACDTLLGDTLTAQPFF.